A selection of T cell receptor beta chains follows, all from one sample in a study of technical replicates of blood from a handful of donors. Method: immunoSEQ multiplex PCR; TCRdb's copy keeps in-frame clones and lacks some. The sample gives about 100,000 clones, approximately 96% of which show up once; approximately 0.38% is in the top ten. The sequencing sample was made of T cells isolated from PBMCs. The receptors here all came from a human donor in good health. Each CDR3 is given with its conserved first and last residue. A D gene is named only where the DNA matches it firmly. The listing skips clone size in some rows; elsewhere it reads once, few, many or a size class.

>TRBJ1-3|NA|TRBV9|NA
TGTGCCAGCAGCGGGGGCCCACTTGAGGACACCATATATTTT
CASSGGPLEDTIYF
>TRBJ2-7|NA|TRBV30|TRBD1
TGTGCCTGGAGTGTCGGGACAGGGGGTTACGAGCAGTACTTC
CAWSVGTGGYEQYF
>TRBJ2-1|NA|TRBV13|NA
TGTGCCAGCAGCTTCCCCAGCGAGGCGGGAATTGTCTATGAGCAGTTCTTC
CASSFPSEAGIVYEQFF
>TRBJ2-2|NA|TRBV20-1|NA
TGCAGTGCCTATACCGGGGAGCTGTTTTTT
CSAYTGELFF
>TRBJ1-2|NA|TRBV2|TRBD1
TGTGCCAGCCTCGCGGGGACAGCCTATGGCTACACCTTC
CASLAGTAYGYTF
>TRBJ1-2|NA|TRBV19|NA
TGTGCCATCCCCCGAACAGGGATTGGCGGCTACACCTTC
CAIPRTGIGGYTF
>TRBJ2-5|NA|TRBV7-2|TRBD2
TGTGCCAGCAGCTTATGGGCGGGAGGGGAAGAGACCCAGTACTTC
CASSLWAGGEETQYF
>TRBJ1-4|NA|TRBV30|TRBD1
TGTGCCTGGAGGGGACAGGGTAGGGAAAAACTGTTTTTT
CAWRGQGREKLFF
>TRBJ2-7|NA|TRBV30|NA
TGTGCCTGGATTGGGACTTCGACCTCCTACGAGCAGTACTTC
CAWIGTSTSYEQYF
>TRBJ1-1|NA|TRBV7-3|NA
TGTGCCAGCAGCCTCCCCGGGACTGAAGCTTTCTTT
CASSLPGTEAFF
>TRBJ2-7|NA|TRBV7-8|NA
TGTGCCAGCAGCTTAGTGGCAGGGTACTACGAGCAGTACTTC
CASSLVAGYYEQYF
>TRBJ2-1|NA|TRBV5-5|TRBD2
TGTGCCAGCATCCGAGCGGGAGGGAAAGGCAATGAGCAGTTCTTC
CASIRAGGKGNEQFF
>TRBJ2-1|NA|TRBV5-1|TRBD1
TGCGCCAGCAGCTGGGGTGACAGGGGGCTATACAATGAGCAGTTCTTC
CASSWGDRGLYNEQFF
>TRBJ2-5|once|TRBV5-6|NA
TGTGCCAGCAGCGTAGACAGAGGAGAGACCCAGTACTTC
CASSVDRGETQYF
>TRBJ2-5|NA|TRBV7-9|NA
TGTGCCAGCAGCTTCGAACGGGAGACCCAGTACTTC
CASSFERETQYF
>TRBJ1-1|NA|TRBV14|NA
TGTGCCAGCAGCCCCGTAGTGACAGGAGGTGAAGCTTTCTTT
CASSPVVTGGEAFF
>TRBJ2-7|NA|TRBV28|NA
TGTGCCAGCAGTTTTACGGCAGGGTTATACGAGCAGTACTTC
CASSFTAGLYEQYF
>TRBJ1-4|NA|TRBV30|NA
TGTGCCTGGAGTGTACAGGTGACCGTGGGGGCAAAACTGTTTTTT
CAWSVQVTVGAKLFF
>TRBJ2-6|NA|TRBV5-1|NA
TGCGCCAGCAGTAGAACAGGCTCTGGGGCCAACGTCCTGACTTTC
CASSRTGSGANVLTF
>TRBJ2-5|NA|TRBV2|TRBD1
TGTGCCAGCAAAGGTCAGGGGGCTTGGGAGACCCAGTACTTC
CASKGQGAWETQYF
>TRBJ1-3|NA|TRBV15|NA
TGTGCCACAGCGACAGACTCTGGAAACACCATATATTTT
CATATDSGNTIYF
>TRBJ2-6|NA|TRBV2|TRBD2
TGTGCCAGCAGTGAAGCTCTAGCGGGATTATTTGGGGCCAACGTCCTGACTTTC
CASSEALAGLFGANVLTF
>TRBJ2-1|NA|TRBV30|NA
TGTGCCTGGAGTGTACAGGGCTACAATGAGCAGTTCTTC
CAWSVQGYNEQFF
>TRBJ2-4|NA|TRBV11-1|TRBD1
TGTGCCAGCAGCCGAACCTCGGGGACAGGGTCTCTTGCCAAAAACATTCAGTACTTC
CASSRTSGTGSLAKNIQYF
>TRBJ1-1|NA|TRBV15|NA
TGTGCCACCAGCAGAAACAGGGCCTCAAACACTGAAGCTTTCTTT
CATSRNRASNTEAFF
>TRBJ2-1|NA|TRBV19|TRBD2
TGTGCCAGTAGTTCCTCGACTAGCGGGACTTACAATGAGCAGTTCTTC
CASSSSTSGTYNEQFF
>TRBJ2-7|few|TRBV27|TRBD2
TGTGCCAGCAGTACGACTAGCGGGTTCTCCTACGAGCAGTACTTC
CASSTTSGFSYEQYF
>TRBJ2-3|once|TRBV27|TRBD2
TGTGCCAGCAGTTTACAACTAGCGAGGGCGCAGTATTTT
CASSLQLARAQYF